The rows below give T cell receptor beta chains drawn from one sample of a study of blood T cell repertoires in COVID-19. TCRdb's copy holds only in-frame clones and misses some; the assay was immunoSEQ multiplex PCR. The sample lists 190,000 or so clones, roughly 92% seen once, with 0.76% in the top ten. Sequenced sample: peripheral blood. The receptors shown here come from a man aged 25 to 45 with COVID-19, enrolled during active disease. The CDR3 runs from the conserved cysteine through the conserved F or W. Fields, in order: J gene, clone size, D gene, V gene, CDR3 DNA, CDR3 protein. The D gene is left open where the match is weak. Where a row states a size, it is once, few, many or the class of an expanded clone; other rows omit it.

TRBJ2-7 | NA | TRBD1 | TRBV6-5 | TGTGCCAGCAATTCCGGGACAGACCCCTACGAGCAGTACTTC | CASNSGTDPYEQYF
TRBJ2-2 | NA | TRBD1 | TRBV27 | TGTGCCAGCACCTCCCCGAGAGACAGGGTCGCCGGGGAGCTGTTTTTT | CASTSPRDRVAGELFF
TRBJ1-2 | NA | NA | TRBV5-6 | TGTGCCAGCAGCTTCTCAGGGAAGAGCTATGGCTACACCTTC | CASSFSGKSYGYTF
TRBJ1-3 | NA | NA | TRBV2 | TGTGCCAGCAGTGAAGACAGGGCTGGAAACACCATATATTTT | CASSEDRAGNTIYF
TRBJ1-5 | NA | TRBD1 | TRBV6-1 | TGTGCCAGCAGTGAACACCCGACAGGGGGTCAGCCCCAGCATTTT | CASSEHPTGGQPQHF
TRBJ2-7 | NA | NA | TRBV7-2 | TGTGCCAGCAGCGCTCAGGGGTTATCCTACGAGCAGTACTTC | CASSAQGLSYEQYF
TRBJ2-3 | NA | TRBD2 | TRBV10-3 | TGTGCCACTTCTAGACTAGCGGGCCATAGCACAGATACGCAGTATTTT | CATSRLAGHSTDTQYF
TRBJ2-2 | NA | TRBD2 | TRBV5-1 | TGCGCCAGCAGCTTCCTCGGGACTAGGGCCAACACCGGGGAGCTGTTTTTT | CASSFLGTRANTGELFF
TRBJ2-2 | NA | NA | TRBV5-4 | TGTGCCAGCAGCGGGACACTAGCGACCGGGGAGCTGTTTTTT | CASSGTLATGELFF
TRBJ2-1 | NA | NA | TRBV5-1 | TGCGCCAGCAGCTTATCGGGGAATGAGCAGTTCTTC | CASSLSGNEQFF
TRBJ1-3 | NA | NA | TRBV7-6 | TGTGCCAGCAGCTTTTTGGACACCTCTGGAAACACCATATATTTT | CASSFLDTSGNTIYF
TRBJ1-2 | NA | NA | TRBV9 | TGTGCCAGCAGCGTAGTTAGGACAACCTATGGCTACACCTTC | CASSVVRTTYGYTF
TRBJ1-1 | NA | NA | TRBV9 | TGTGCCAGCAGCGACCGGGACATGAACACTGAAGCTTTCTTT | CASSDRDMNTEAFF
TRBJ2-7 | NA | NA | TRBV5-1 | TGCGCCAGCAGCTTGGCCGTCGGGGGGCCAAATTATTTCTACGAGCAGTACTTC | CASSLAVGGPNYFYEQYF
TRBJ1-3 | NA | TRBD1 | TRBV3-1/TRBV3-2 | TGTGCCAGCAGCCTGGACAGGGGGGGGGTGAGGAGCACCATATATTTT | CASSLDRGGVRSTIYF
TRBJ1-6 | NA | TRBD1 | TRBV2 | TGTGCCAGCAGAGAGACAGGGTTGCGGAATTCACCCCTCCACTTT | CASRETGLRNSPLHF
TRBJ2-7 | once | TRBD1 | TRBV7-2 | TGTGCCAGCAGCTTTGGGGACAGGGCCGCTTCAGAGCAGTACTTC | CASSFGDRAASEQYF
TRBJ1-6 | NA | TRBD1 | TRBV27 | TGTGCCAGCAGTATTCGACAGGGGCGTTATAATTCACCCCTCCACTTT | CASSIRQGRYNSPLHF
TRBJ2-3 | NA | TRBD1 | TRBV27 | TGTGCCAGCAGGCGGGGACAGGGGGGGAGCACAGATACGCAGTATTTT | CASRRGQGGSTDTQYF
TRBJ1-4 | NA | NA | TRBV5-4 | TGTGCCAGCAGCTTCGCGGGGGTGACAACTAATGAAAAACTGTTTTTT | CASSFAGVTTNEKLFF
TRBJ1-4 | NA | TRBD1 | TRBV7-2 | TGTGCCAGCAGCTTAGATGTTCAGGGGGCAACTAATGAAAAACTGTTTTTT | CASSLDVQGATNEKLFF
TRBJ2-1 | NA | TRBD2 | TRBV27 | TGTGCCAGCAGTTTAATCGGGGGGGCATTGTACAATGAGCAGTTCTTC | CASSLIGGALYNEQFF
TRBJ1-2 | NA | NA | TRBV5-6 | TGTGCCAGCAGCTGGAACGGAGAAGGTGGCTACACCTTC | CASSWNGEGGYTF
TRBJ2-1 | NA | TRBD2 | TRBV3-1/TRBV3-2 | TGTGCCAGCAGCCCCGCACGGGGGGGCTCCTACAATGAGCAGTTCTTC | CASSPARGGSYNEQFF
TRBJ1-2 | NA | TRBD1 | TRBV10-2 | TGCGCCAGCAGTTGGACAGGGGGGGACTATGGCTACACCTTC | CASSWTGGDYGYTF
TRBJ1-1 | NA | NA | TRBV5-1 | TGCGCCAGCAGCTTGGTGCAGCCAGGGGACACTGAAGCTTTCTTT | CASSLVQPGDTEAFF